These 15 T cell receptor beta chains originate from one sample sequenced in a study of CD8 T cells in ankylosing spondylitis listed by TCRdb under 2017. Library construction relied on 5' RACE. Sequenced using an Illumina HiSeq 2500. TCRdb redid the processing of the public reads, applying fastp at Q25 and MiXCR, and retained in-frame beta chains. CDR3 protein sequences are deduplicated, and each keeps its most common genes and DNA. Within this sample are about 160,000 distinct CDR3 sequences, with approximately 48% of them counted one time only. The ten largest clonotypes hold 13% to 15% of the sample. Material for sequencing was synovial fluid, either unsorted or a sorted T cell fraction (not recorded which). The receptors shown here come from a male donor with ankylosing spondylitis.

Many counts were recorded for this clonotype. The rearrangement uses TRBV10-3 and TRBJ2-7; TRBD1 or TRBD2 may be the D gene (5 bases each). The length of the CDR3 is 15 residues. Germline CDR1 and CDR2: ENHRY and SYGVKD. The V gene lost 5 bases and the J gene lost 0 bases, with 14 bases spanning the gap. CDR3 sequence reads: CAISSPGTASYEQYF. The CDR3 coding sequence is TGTGCCATCAGTTCACCCGGGACGGCCTCCTACGAGCAGTACTTC.

This clonotype was seen a few times. CDR3 sequence (DNA): TGTGCCAGCAGTTACTTGGGTGAGACTGAAAAACTGTTTTTT. Amino acids: CASSYLGETEKLFF. The genes are TRBV6-5 and TRBJ1-4; D is ambiguous. Trimming shortened V by 1 base and J by 7 bases, and 10 bases separated the two germline ends. The CDR3 has 14 residues. Germline V lookup: CDR1 MNHEY, CDR2 SVGAGI.

This chain uses TRBV12-3 or TRBV12-4 with TRBJ1-2, with D hard to call. V shed 3 bases and J shed 4 bases, with 18 bases lying between them. The CDR3 length is 16 residues. CDR3 coding DNA: TGTGCCAGCAGTTTCCCCGGTTTGGGGTTAGGCTATGGCTACACCTTC. Amino acid sequence: CASSFPGLGLGYGYTF.

This clonotype was detected ten times or more. This rearrangement joins TRBV9 to TRBJ1-2; D possibly corresponds to TRBD1 (5 bases). Germline CDR1 is SGDLS and CDR2 is YYNGEE. V was cut by 4 bases and J by 4 bases, with 17 bases left in between. This CDR3 comprises 15 residues. The CDR3 loop reads CASSKNSGGAYGYTF. In DNA form, the CDR3 reads TGTGCCAGCAGCAAAAACTCGGGGGGAGCCTATGGCTACACCTTC.

The table lists this clonotype with a count of one. The rearrangement uses TRBV11-2 and TRBJ2-7; no reliable D call. The germline V and J ends were trimmed by 1 base and 2 bases, with 21 bases remaining between them. The V gene's germline CDR1 is SGHAT and CDR2 FQNNGV. This CDR3 comprises 18 residues. CDR3 sequence reads: CASSLGPHRPNTPYEQYF. In DNA form, the CDR3 reads TGTGCCAGCAGCTTAGGACCCCATAGGCCAAACACCCCCTACGAGCAGTACTTC.

The chain employs TRBV11-2 and TRBJ2-4; no reliable D call. The CDR3 runs 15 residues. Germline V gene data show CDR1 as SGHAT and CDR2 as FQNNGV. Trimming took 4 bases from V and 0 from J, leaving 10 bases between them. The CDR3 protein is CASSSPPPAKNIQYF. The CDR3 DNA is TGTGCCAGCAGCTCCCCACCGCCAGCCAAAAACATTCAGTACTTC.

J is TRBJ2-1 and V is TRBV9; 10 bases match TRBD2. The junction had 11 bases not matched to a gene; V was cut back by 0 bases and J by 8 bases. The CDR3 extends over 17 amino acids. In germline, CDR1 is SGDLS, CDR2 YYNGEE. The CDR3 sequence is CASSVVDLAGARDEQFF. Here the CDR3 DNA reads TGTGCCAGCAGCGTAGTGGATCTAGCGGGGGCGCGAGATGAGCAGTTCTTC.

The chain carries TRBV7-4 and TRBJ1-1; 8 nucleotides agree with TRBD1. V shed 2 bases and J 4 bases; nucleotides not matched to a gene: 9. The germline V gene has CDR1 SGHVT and CDR2 SQSDAQ. CDR3 size: 16 residues. The chain's CDR3 is CASSLTQDRVGTEAFF. For the CDR3, the DNA is TGTGCCAGCAGCTTAACCCAGGACAGGGTGGGCACTGAAGCTTTCTTT. The full variable domain, completed using reference TRBV7-4 and TRBJ1-1, is GAGVSQSPRYKVAKRGRDVALRCDSISGHVTLYWYRQTLGQGSEVLTYSQSDAQRDKSGRPSGRFSAERPERSVSTLKIQRTEQGDSAVYLCASSLTQDRVGTEAFFGQGTRLTVV.

This clonotype was picked up a small number of times. The CDR3 loop reads CASSQDLLAGMETQYF. The CDR3 bases are TGCGCCAGCAGCCAAGATCTACTAGCGGGGATGGAGACCCAGTACTTC. The V and J genes are TRBV4-1 and TRBJ2-5, with 10 bases fitting TRBD2. This CDR3 is 16 amino acids long. CDR1 and CDR2 from the germline V gene are MGHRA and YSYEKL. With V trimmed by 0 bases and J by 5 bases, 6 bases remained unmatched.

The V gene is TRBV28, the J gene TRBJ2-7; D remains ambiguous. CDR1 and CDR2 (germline): MDHEN, SYDVKM. This CDR3 comprises 14 residues. Trimming cost V 3 bases and J 3 bases, with 12 bases left between them. The CDR3 sequence: CASSFPHVFYEQYF. The CDR3 DNA sequence: TGTGCCAGCAGTTTTCCTCATGTCTTCTACGAGCAGTACTTC.

This clonotype has only a few counts. The rearrangement uses TRBV29-1 and TRBJ2-3; 10 bases map to TRBD2. CDR3 length: 18 amino acids. CDR1 and CDR2 from the germline V gene are SQVTM and ANQGSEA. V gave up 1 base and J gave up 5 bases; unmatched junction bases: 15. CDR3 DNA: TGCAGCGTTGAAGCGACTATCCCGGGACTAGCGAGGGAAGATACGCAGTATTTT. It yields the protein CSVEATIPGLAREDTQYF.

The V gene is TRBV28, the J gene TRBJ2-7; D gene uncertain. Trimming left V 10 bases short and J 0 bases short, with 10 bases between. This CDR3 comprises 12 residues. The germline V gene has CDR1 MDHEN and CDR2 SYDVKM. DNA for the CDR3: TGTGCCAATCCCGGTAACTCCTACGAGCAGTACTTC. Its translation is CANPGNSYEQYF.

The CDR3 region is CASSYPGRGREETQYF. The CDR3 DNA follows: TGTGCCAGCTCGTATCCGGGGAGGGGTCGCGAAGAGACCCAGTACTTC. The rearrangement uses TRBV18 and TRBJ2-5; the match to TRBD2 covers 7 bases. The junction had 13 bases not matched to a gene; V was cut back by 6 bases and J by 3 bases. Germline CDR1 reads KGHSH; CDR2 reads LQKENI. The CDR3 totals 16 residues. Filled out from reference TRBV18 and TRBJ2-5, the complete variable domain reads NAGVMQNPRHLVRRRGQEARLRCSPMKGHSHVYWYRQLPEEGLKFMVYLQKENIIDESGMPKERFSAEFPKEGPSILRIQQVVRGDSAAYFCASSYPGRGREETQYFGPGTRLLVL.

This clonotype has just a few counts. In DNA, the CDR3 is TGTGCCAGCAGGGGACCACGGATCTACGAGCAGTACTTC. The encoded protein is CASRGPRIYEQYF. This sequence joins TRBV2 and TRBJ2-7; D may correspond to TRBD1 or TRBD2 (5 bases each). The germline V gene encodes CDR1 SNHLY and CDR2 FYNNEI. The CDR3 covers 13 residues. Trimming took 6 bases from V and 3 from J, leaving 12 bases between them.

The chain has TRBV5-1 and TRBJ2-7; no clear D gene. V was trimmed by 4 bases and J by 2 bases, leaving 13 bases between them. Germline V CDR1 and CDR2: SGHRS, YFSETQ. The CDR3 contains 14 residues. The CDR3 is CASSPDPTPYEQYF. In DNA, the CDR3 is TGCGCCAGCAGCCCGGACCCAACTCCCTACGAGCAGTACTTC.